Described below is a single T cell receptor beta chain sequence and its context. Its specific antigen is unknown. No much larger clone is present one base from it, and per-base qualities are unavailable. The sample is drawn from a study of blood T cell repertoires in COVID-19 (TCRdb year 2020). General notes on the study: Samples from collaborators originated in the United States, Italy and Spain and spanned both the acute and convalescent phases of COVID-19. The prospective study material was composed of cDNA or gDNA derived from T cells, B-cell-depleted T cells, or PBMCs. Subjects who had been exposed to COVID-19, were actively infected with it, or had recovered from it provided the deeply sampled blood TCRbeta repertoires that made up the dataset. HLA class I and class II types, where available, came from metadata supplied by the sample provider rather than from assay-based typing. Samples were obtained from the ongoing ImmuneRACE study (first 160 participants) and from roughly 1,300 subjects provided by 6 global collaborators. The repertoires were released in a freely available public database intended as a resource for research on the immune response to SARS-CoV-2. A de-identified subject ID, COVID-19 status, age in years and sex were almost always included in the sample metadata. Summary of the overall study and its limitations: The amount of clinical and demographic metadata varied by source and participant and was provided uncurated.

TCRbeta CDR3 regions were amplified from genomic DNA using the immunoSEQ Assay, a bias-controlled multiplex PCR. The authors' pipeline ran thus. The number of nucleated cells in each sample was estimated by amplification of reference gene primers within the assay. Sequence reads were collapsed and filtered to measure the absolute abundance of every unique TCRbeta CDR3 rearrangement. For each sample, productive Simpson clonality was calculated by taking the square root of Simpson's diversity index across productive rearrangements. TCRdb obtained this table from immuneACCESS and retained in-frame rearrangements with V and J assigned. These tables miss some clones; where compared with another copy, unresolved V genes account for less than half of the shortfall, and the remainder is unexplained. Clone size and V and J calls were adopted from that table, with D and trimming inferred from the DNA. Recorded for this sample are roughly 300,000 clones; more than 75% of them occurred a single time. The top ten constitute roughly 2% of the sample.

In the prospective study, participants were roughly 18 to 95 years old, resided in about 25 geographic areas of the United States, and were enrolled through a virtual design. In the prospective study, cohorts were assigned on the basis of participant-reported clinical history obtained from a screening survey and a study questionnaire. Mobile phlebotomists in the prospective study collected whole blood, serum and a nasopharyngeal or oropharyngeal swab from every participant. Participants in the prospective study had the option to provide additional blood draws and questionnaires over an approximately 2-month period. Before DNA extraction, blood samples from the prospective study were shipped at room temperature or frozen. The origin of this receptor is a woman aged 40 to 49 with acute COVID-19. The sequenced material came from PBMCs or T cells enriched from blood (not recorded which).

Read as DNA, the sequence is TGTGCCAGCAGCTTAGGGACAGGGGTCTACGAGCAGTACTTC. Its coded protein is CASSLGTGVYEQYF. The V and J genes are TRBV7-9 and TRBJ2-7; the central 9 bases match TRBD1. From the cysteine through the phenylalanine, the CDR3 covers 14 amino acids. The sequence is cut down to CDR3 DNA, 42 bases in frame from base 1. V lost 1 base and J lost 3 bases, and the count of bases not matched to a germline gene is 1. The germline V gene (reference sequence) sets CDR1 to SEHNR and CDR2 to FQNEAQ.